This T cell receptor (beta chain) is drawn from a study of chemoradiotherapy in HPV16-positive cancers. The length of the CDR3 is 14 residues. The V gene's germline CDR1 is WNHNN and CDR2 SYGVQD (reference sequence). V was cut by 7 bases and J by 2 bases, with 15 bases left in between. TCRdb's table, derived via immunoSEQ multiplex PCR, lists solely in-frame clones and lacks some. The sample consists of about 21,000 clones, approximately 83% of them appearing once. In this sample, this clone turned up once. J is TRBJ2-7 and V is TRBV10-1, with D possibly being TRBD1 (6 bases). This material consisted of blood, taken from a patient who underwent chemoradiotherapy. The clonotype comes from a human donor with HPV-associated anogenital cancer. The DNA for the CDR3 is TGCGCCAGCACCTCGGACAGCTCACCCTACGAGCAGTACTTC. It translates to CASTSDSSPYEQYF.